Below, 27 T cell receptor beta chains from the same sample are listed, as sequenced in a study of T-cell reconstitution after alpha-beta-depleted transplantation in children. The library targeted TCRbeta and was prepared with unique molecular identifiers. TCRdb re-analysed the PCR reads in MiXCR, keeping a single row per CDR3 protein. The sample shows 600,000 to 800,000 distinct CDR3 sequences, around 13% of them seen only once. Material: PBMCs, obtained before TCRalphabeta/CD19-depleted stem cell transplant. These receptors were collected from a girl aged 2 to 9 with congenital amegakaryocytic thrombocytopenia, due to receive a stem cell transplant.

This sequence joins TRBV27 and TRBJ2-1, with 7 bases that match TRBD2. Trimming at V came to 5 bases and at J to 3 bases, leaving 4 bases not matched to a gene. The CDR3 consists of 14 residues. Germline V gene lookup returns CDR1 MNHEY and CDR2 SMNVEV (reference sequence). In DNA, the CDR3 is TGTGCCAGCAGTGCGAGCGGGATCTACAATGAGCAGTTCTTC. Its translation is CASSASGIYNEQFF.

This clonotype was seen a few times. This rearrangement joins TRBV7-3 to TRBJ2-1; no definite D call. Trimming took 4 bases from V and 1 from J, leaving 14 bases between them. This CDR3 is 16 amino acids long. Germline-derived CDR1 and CDR2 are SGHTA and FQGTGA. CDR3 in amino acids: CASSSLRSASYNEQFF. Here the CDR3 DNA reads TGTGCCAGCAGCTCCTTACGAAGCGCTTCCTACAATGAGCAGTTCTTC.

This clonotype was seen at least ten times. This chain connects TRBV4-1 to TRBJ2-1; the match to TRBD2 covers 7 bases. J lost 7 bases, V lost 1 base, and 1 base had no gene match. The CDR3 spans 13 residues. Germline CDR1 and CDR2: MGHRA and YSYEKL. Written as DNA, the CDR3 is TGCGCCAGCAGCCAAGCACTAGCGAATGAGCAGTTCTTC. Translation gives CASSQALANEQFF.

Ten or more counts support this clonotype. The chain links TRBV9 to TRBJ1-3, with 8 bases that match TRBD1. The CDR3 is made up of 14 amino acids. The V gene's germline CDR1 is SGDLS and CDR2 YYNGEE. After removal of 3 bases from V and 3 bases from J, the junction contained 2 bases not matched to a gene. DNA for the CDR3: TGTGCCAGCAGCGCCGGACAGGGTGGAAACACCATATATTTT. As protein: CASSAGQGGNTIYF.

This clonotype was counted many times. The chain uses TRBV6-4 and TRBJ2-3, with 8 bases that match TRBD2. The germline V gene encodes CDR1 MRHNA and CDR2 SNTAGT. This CDR3 spans 17 amino acids. The V gene end was trimmed by 0 bases and the J gene end by 4 bases; junction bases not matched to a gene: 9. CDR3 in amino acids: CASSDSPAGEGADTQYF. The CDR3 DNA reads TGTGCCAGCAGTGACTCCCCAGCGGGAGAGGGGGCAGATACGCAGTATTTT.

This clonotype was detected many times. The chain couples TRBV4-1 to TRBJ2-7; D perhaps matches TRBD1 (6 bases). This CDR3 has 12 amino acids. The germline V gene encodes CDR1 MGHRA and CDR2 YSYEKL. Trimming took off 1 base at V and 6 bases at J, with 7 bases between the two ends. Written as DNA, the CDR3 is TGCGCCAGCAGCCAAGTCAGGGGCGAGCAGTACTTC. Translated: CASSQVRGEQYF.

This clonotype occurred a few times. CDR3 nucleotides: TGTGCCAGCAGTAGGGGGGTGCGTCAGCCCCAGCATTTT. Translating it yields CASSRGVRQPQHF. The chain is built from TRBV11-2 and TRBJ1-5, with D possibly matching TRBD1 (6 bases). V lost 6 bases and J lost 6, with 12 bases in between. Germline lookup yields CDR1 SGHAT and CDR2 FQNNGV. The CDR3 totals 13 residues.

This clonotype was found once. V and J are TRBV5-1 and TRBJ2-5, with no clear D. V was cut by 6 bases and J by 2 bases, with 14 bases left in between. Germline V gives CDR1 SGHRS, CDR2 YFSETQ. The CDR3 length is 14 residues. CDR3 sequence: CASIPGDVQETQYF. The DNA of the CDR3 is TGCGCCAGCATCCCGGGCGATGTACAAGAGACCCAGTACTTC.

There are many counts of this clonotype. V usage is TRBV5-1 and J usage is TRBJ2-2, with 7 nucleotides matching TRBD1. Trimming took 5 bases from V and 4 from J; bases not matched to a gene: 5. Germline values: CDR1 SGHRS, CDR2 YFSETQ. The CDR3 loop spans 14 amino acids. CDR3: CASREQGRTGELFF. The CDR3 region has the DNA TGCGCCAGCAGGGAACAGGGGCGCACCGGGGAGCTGTTTTTT.

This clonotype was observed at least ten times. The CDR3 sequence is CASSRSGSGTGELFF. The CDR3 bases are TGTGCCAGCAGTCGTAGCGGGAGTGGAACCGGGGAGCTGTTTTTT. The chain combines TRBV7-9 with TRBJ2-2, with TRBD2 matching 9 bases. The CDR3 runs 15 residues. Germline CDR1 reads SEHNR; CDR2 reads FQNEAQ (reference sequence). Trimming took 6 bases from V and 5 from J; bases not matched to a gene: 7. Full variable domain (rest looked up from reference TRBV7-9 and TRBJ2-2): DTGVSQNPRHKITKRGQNVTFRCDPISEHNRLYWYRQTLGQGPEFLTYFQNEAQLEKSRLLSDRFSAERPKGSFSTLEIQRTEQGDSAMYLCASSRSGSGTGELFFGEGSRLTVL.

With respect to this clonotype: A much larger clone lies one base from this, so it may be a read error. The chain is built from TRBV7-6 and TRBJ2-1; 8 bases match TRBD2. The CDR3 length is 15 residues. Germline loops: CDR1 SGHVS, CDR2 FNYEAQ. CDR3: CASSLGGLAGNEQIF. The CDR3 DNA is TGTGCCAGCAGCTTAGGAGGACTAGCAGGAAATGAGCAGATCTTC.

The V call is TRBV5-1, the J call TRBJ2-7; 7 bases line up with TRBD2. Trimming cost V 4 bases and J 5 bases; bases outside gene matches: 12. The length of the CDR3 is 15 residues. Germline values: CDR1 SGHRS, CDR2 YFSETQ. CDR3 region: CASSPIHGLVDEQYF. CDR3 DNA sequence: TGCGCCAGCAGCCCTATTCACGGACTAGTCGACGAGCAGTACTTC.

The V and J genes are TRBV12-3 or TRBV12-4 and TRBJ2-7, with D unresolved. The CDR3 sequence is 12 residues long. V lost 5 bases to trimming and J lost 7 bases, with 12 bases between them. CDR3 protein: CASSLPRREQYF. CDR3 nucleotide sequence: TGTGCCAGCAGTCTGCCCCGACGGGAGCAGTACTTC.

This clonotype was seen at least ten times. The chain couples TRBV20-1 to TRBJ2-3; 10 bases align to TRBD2. The germline V gene encodes CDR1 DFQATT and CDR2 SNEGSKA (reference sequence). This CDR3 region has 12 residues. The V gene end was trimmed by 4 bases and the J gene end by 8 bases; junction bases not matched to a gene: 3. For the CDR3, the DNA is TGCAGTGCTAACCTAGCGGGAGTTACGCAGTATTTT. Translation gives CSANLAGVTQYF.

CDR3 in amino acids: CASSLDLATNEKLFF. The CDR3 region has the DNA TGCGCCAGCAGCTTGGACCTTGCAACTAATGAAAAACTGTTTTTT. The chain couples TRBV5-1 to TRBJ1-4; D ambiguous. This CDR3 has 15 residues. V lost 0 bases and J lost 0, with 6 bases in between. Germline V CDR1 and CDR2: SGHRS, YFSETQ.

This clonotype has a count of ten or more. The V call is TRBV12-3 or TRBV12-4, the J call TRBJ2-1; TRBD2 is a possible D gene (6 bases). Trimming left V 6 bases short and J 10 bases short, with 13 bases between. This CDR3 comprises 12 residues. The CDR3 reads CASSPREPEQFF. In DNA form, the CDR3 reads TGTGCCAGCAGCCCTCGGGAGCCGGAGCAGTTCTTC.

In its sample, this clonotype was seen a few times. The V gene is TRBV12-5, the J gene TRBJ2-7, with D perhaps given as TRBD1 or TRBD2 (5 bases each). Germline CDR1 and CDR2: LGHNT and FRNRAP. The length of the CDR3 is 13 residues. V was trimmed by 5 bases and J by 4 bases, leaving 12 bases between them. The CDR3 DNA is TGTGCTAGTGGTCGCAGGGACCTATACGAGCAGTACTTC. It encodes CASGRRDLYEQYF.

The chain joins TRBV20-1 to TRBJ2-2; tentatively, D is TRBD1 (6 bases). The CDR3 sequence is 14 residues long. V was pared by 0 bases and J by 7 bases, with 12 bases between. Germline V gives CDR1 DFQATT, CDR2 SNEGSKA (reference sequence). The CDR3 here is CSARDGRGNGELFF. CDR3 sequence (DNA): TGCAGTGCTAGAGATGGCAGGGGAAACGGGGAGCTGTTTTTT.

The rearrangement joins TRBV5-1 to TRBJ2-1; tentative D call: TRBD2 (5 bases). This CDR3 has 16 residues. The V end was cut by 0 bases, the J end by 4 bases, with 14 bases between. In germline, CDR1 is SGHRS, CDR2 YFSETQ. The CDR3 region has the DNA TGCGCCAGCAGCTTGGTTCTCGCTTGCGGGTACAATGAGCAGTTCTTC. It specifies CASSLVLACGYNEQFF.

The chain is built from TRBV29-1 and TRBJ1-2; D is possibly TRBD1 (6 bases). V was clipped by 3 bases and J by 8 bases, with 13 bases between them. This CDR3 is 12 amino acids long. Germline V CDR1 and CDR2: SQVTM, ANQGSEA. The CDR3 protein is CSVEVYREGYTF. CDR3 sequence (DNA): TGCAGCGTTGAGGTGTACAGGGAGGGCTACACCTTC.

This chain uses TRBV5-1 with TRBJ1-4; possible D gene TRBD1, 6 bases. With 2 bases removed from V and 3 bases from J, the gap between germline ends came to 11 bases. This CDR3 region has 15 residues. The V gene's germline CDR1 is SGHRS and CDR2 YFSETQ. CDR3 coding DNA: TGCGCCAGCAGCTTACTACAGGGTGCTAATGAAAAACTGTTTTTT. This codes for CASSLLQGANEKLFF.

In this sample, this clonotype turned up many times. The rearrangement uses TRBV5-1 and TRBJ1-1, with a tentative D call TRBD1 (5 bases). The CDR3 runs 15 residues. Trimming left V 0 bases short and J 6 bases short, with 15 bases between. Germline loops: CDR1 SGHRS, CDR2 YFSETQ. CDR3 sequence: CASSLVSGFLAEAFF. CDR3 bases: TGCGCCAGCAGCTTGGTATCAGGGTTTTTGGCTGAAGCTTTCTTT.

The chain recombines TRBV12-3 or TRBV12-4 with TRBJ2-4; the match to TRBD2 covers 11 bases. With 6 bases clipped from V and 5 bases from J, the junction kept 12 bases outside the gene matches. The CDR3 is made up of 17 amino acids. This chain's CDR3 is CASRRIGTSGEENIQYF. The CDR3 DNA reads as TGTGCCAGCAGACGAATTGGGACTAGCGGAGAAGAAAACATTCAGTACTTC.

This clonotype was seen repeatedly, ten times or more. This chain joins TRBV6-1 and TRBJ1-1; 9 bases align to TRBD1. Germline values: CDR1 MNHNS, CDR2 SASEGT. This CDR3 spans 14 amino acids. Trimming cost V 3 bases and J 3 bases; bases outside gene matches: 2. The DNA of the CDR3 is TGTGCCAGCAGTGAGTGGACAGGGGACACTGAAGCTTTCTTT. Translated, it gives CASSEWTGDTEAFF.

This clonotype was counted many times. This sequence joins TRBV28 and TRBJ1-6; D unresolved. Trimming removed 5 bases at V and 0 bases at J, with 11 bases between. CDR1 is MDHEN and CDR2 is SYDVKM in the germline V gene. CDR3 length: 16 residues. The CDR3 nucleotides are TGTGCCAGCAGTATGTTGACGGGCTCCTATAATTCACCCCTCCACTTT. It codes for CASSMLTGSYNSPLHF.

The genes are TRBV25-1 and TRBJ2-7, with D possibly matching TRBD2 (5 bases). The CDR3 contains 16 residues. Trimming removed 1 base at V and 5 bases at J, with 18 bases between. Germline values: CDR1 MGHDK, CDR2 SYGVNS. CDR3 nucleotide sequence: TGTGCCAGCAGTGAATCGGGGAAGGTACGCCTCCACGAGCAGTACTTC. This codes for CASSESGKVRLHEQYF.

This clonotype was observed many times. V usage is TRBV12-3 or TRBV12-4 and J usage is TRBJ2-1; possibly TRBD1 or TRBD2 for D (5 bases each). V shed 6 bases and J shed 5 bases, with 23 bases lying between them. The CDR3 sequence is 17 residues long. Here the CDR3 DNA reads TGTGCCAGCAGGAGGGCAGGGTCCTCATACTTCGACAATGAGCAGTTCTTC. The encoded protein is CASRRAGSSYFDNEQFF.